These 10 T cell receptor beta chains share one sample of origin, sequenced in a study of blood T cell repertoires in COVID-19. Profiled with immunoSEQ multiplex PCR; TCRdb holds only in-frame clones, not every one. The sample records 240,000 or so clones, around 88% being singletons. Sequencing was done on a sample of peripheral blood. The receptor source for this set is a man of 80 years or more with acute or convalescent COVID-19.

In the case of this clone: The DNA is omitted, as the CDR3 cannot be located on it reliably, and the CDR3 follows TCRdb's listing. This sequence joins TRBV27 and TRBJ1-2; the table gives TRBD1 as D, unverified against the DNA. From its first to its last residue, the CDR3 has 15 amino acids. Germline assignment: CDR1 MNHEY and CDR2 SMNVEV (reference sequence). CDR3 sequence reads: CASSLSFGQGNLGTF.

V gene TRBV28 combines with J gene TRBJ2-1, with D possibly TRBD2 on 5 matching bases. The CDR3 contains 13 residues. Germline V lookup: CDR1 MDHEN, CDR2 SYDVKM. V lost 8 bases, J lost 4 bases, and 12 bases lay in between. The CDR3 DNA reads TGTGCCAGCCGGGGTGACGGGTACAATGAGCAGTTCTTC. As protein: CASRGDGYNEQFF. Together with reference TRBV28 and TRBJ2-1, the CDR3 gives the full variable domain: DVKVTQSSRYLVKRTGEKVFLECVQDMDHENMFWYRQDPGLGLRLIYFSYDVKMKEKGDIPEGYSVSREKKERFSLILESASTNQTSMYLCASRGDGYNEQFFGPGTRLTVL.

This clone was observed once. Other nucleotide sequences in the sample specify the same CDR3. The J gene is TRBJ1-2, the V gene TRBV18; 8 bases fit TRBD1. The V segment lost 3 bases and the J segment 5 bases; nucleotides outside the gene matches: 8. CDR3 length: 15 residues. The germline V gene has CDR1 KGHSH and CDR2 LQKENI. Here the CDR3 DNA reads TGTGCCAGCTCACCTCCGGACAGGGATGGGTATGGCTACACCTTC. This gives the protein CASSPPDRDGYGYTF. Complete variable domain (other parts from reference TRBV18 and TRBJ1-2): NAGVMQNPRHLVRRRGQEARLRCSPMKGHSHVYWYRQLPEEGLKFMVYLQKENIIDESGMPKERFSAEFPKEGPSILRIQQVVRGDSAAYFCASSPPDRDGYGYTFGSGTRLTVV.

The rearrangement links TRBV4-3 to TRBJ2-7; possible D gene TRBD2, 5 bases. CDR1 and CDR2 (germline): LGHNA, YSLEER. The CDR3 is 16 residues long. Deletions cut 2 bases from V and 0 bases from J, with 14 bases between. The CDR3 sequence is CASSQRGLLPSYEQYF. The CDR3 DNA is TGCGCCAGCAGCCAACGAGGGCTGCTCCCCTCCTACGAGCAGTACTTC.

V and J are TRBV5-1 and TRBJ2-2; a possible D gene is TRBD2 (6 bases). V lost 0 bases and J lost 2, with 8 bases in between. Germline CDR1 reads SGHRS; CDR2 reads YFSETQ. The CDR3 runs to 15 residues. CDR3 sequence (DNA): TGCGCCAGCAGCTTGGATAGCGGAAACACCGGGGAGCTGTTTTTT. Translated: CASSLDSGNTGELFF.

The chain joins TRBV30 to TRBJ1-2; possibly TRBD1 for D (6 bases). Germline V gene data show CDR1 as GTSNPN and CDR2 as SVGIG (reference sequence). The CDR3 is made up of 17 amino acids. V dropped 5 bases and J dropped 3 bases, with 25 bases sitting between them. Here the CDR3 DNA reads TGTGCCTGGGATTCCGGGACCCTATCGGGACAAGACTATGGCTACACCTTC. It codes for CAWDSGTLSGQDYGYTF.

This chain uses TRBV28 with TRBJ2-1; 14 bases line up with TRBD2. Germline V CDR1 and CDR2: MDHEN, SYDVKM. This CDR3 spans 17 amino acids. V lost 6 bases, J lost 10 bases, and 14 bases stayed unmatched. The CDR3 DNA follows: TGTGCCAGCAGCCACGATCTTTGGACTAGCGGGAGGCGAGAGCAGTTCTTC. Translation gives CASSHDLWTSGRREQFF.

The rearrangement links TRBV6-1 to TRBJ1-5; possibly TRBD1 for D (5 bases). With 2 bases removed from V and 9 bases from J, the gap between germline ends came to 20 bases. The V gene's germline CDR1 is MNHNS and CDR2 SASEGT. The CDR3 spans 16 residues. The CDR3 DNA sequence: TGTGCCAGCAGTGAAATATTGCGGCCGACAGCTTTGCCCCAGCATTTT. Protein product: CASSEILRPTALPQHF.

This clone occurred once. This chain uses TRBV19 with TRBJ2-3; D is ambiguous. Germline-derived CDR1 and CDR2 are LNHDA and SQIVND (reference sequence). The CDR3 covers 15 residues. The V end was cut by 3 bases, the J end by 2 bases, with 12 bases between. The CDR3 loop reads CASSMGDKVTDTQYF. DNA for the CDR3: TGTGCCAGTAGTATGGGCGACAAAGTCACAGATACGCAGTATTTT.

This clone was detected only once. The rearrangement joins TRBV25-1 to TRBJ1-2; D not resolved. Germline V gene data show CDR1 as MGHDK and CDR2 as SYGVNS. The CDR3 is 13 amino acids. Trimming cost V 4 bases and J 9 bases, with 15 bases left between them. CDR3 in DNA: TGTGCCAGCAGTGGCCCCCCTTTCGAGAGCTACACCTTC. Protein: CASSGPPFESYTF.